This T cell receptor beta chain was identified during a study of blood T cells in healthy people across ages. On this clonotype itself: Its antigen is still unknown.

Study-wide points: Diversity figures based on one million T cells were deemed too low. The long-lived group displayed more naive CD4+ cells, plus higher diversity, than the aged donors did.

Together with a sample-barcoded 5' primer, a J-beta primer mix was included in a second PCR lasting about 7 to 12 cycles. TCRdb fed the 5' RACE reads into MiXCR, producing one record per CDR3 protein. The data contain more than 700,000 distinct CDR3 sequences, 46% of them singletons. Researchers collected 7.5 to 10 milliliters of peripheral blood from every single donor. What was sequenced was blood. This receptor was obtained from an older man in good health.

The CDR3 DNA is TGTGCCATCAGTCCCCGACAGGGGACCTACGAGCAGTACTTC. Its protein product is CAISPRQGTYEQYF. The rearrangement joins TRBV10-3 to TRBJ2-4, with 8 positions matching TRBD1. The tail of the sequence fits TRBJ2-7 better, so the J call may be wrong. The germline V gene encodes CDR1 ENHRY and CDR2 SYGVKD. The CDR3 extends over 14 amino acids.